This T cell receptor (beta chain) derives from a study of cytomegalovirus exposure and HLA in healthy donors. CDR3 size: 15 residues. CDR1 is SGHNT, CDR2 YYREEE, per germline (reference sequence). Trimming removed 4 bases from V and 0 bases from J; junction bases left unmatched: 4. Primers: 60 Vbeta forward and 13 Jbeta reverse. Measured with immunoSEQ multiplex PCR; TCRdb has only the in-frame clones, and not every one. The sample yields roughly 170,000 clones, approximately 84% seen once. This chain connects TRBV5-4 to TRBJ2-3, with 8 bases fitting TRBD2. The sequenced sample was PBMCs. The receptor was derived from a man aged 18-30 years in good health and CMV-seronegative. The chain's CDR3 is CASSDGGRSTDTQYF. The CDR3 coding sequence is TGTGCCAGCAGCGATGGCGGGAGGAGCACAGATACGCAGTATTTT. Drawing the rest from reference TRBV5-4 and TRBJ2-3, the complete variable domain is ETGVTQSPTHLIKTRGQQVTLRCSSQSGHNTVSWYQQALGQGPQFIFQYYREEENGRGNFPPRFSGLQFPNYSSELNVNALELDDSALYLCASSDGGRSTDTQYFGPGTRLTVL.